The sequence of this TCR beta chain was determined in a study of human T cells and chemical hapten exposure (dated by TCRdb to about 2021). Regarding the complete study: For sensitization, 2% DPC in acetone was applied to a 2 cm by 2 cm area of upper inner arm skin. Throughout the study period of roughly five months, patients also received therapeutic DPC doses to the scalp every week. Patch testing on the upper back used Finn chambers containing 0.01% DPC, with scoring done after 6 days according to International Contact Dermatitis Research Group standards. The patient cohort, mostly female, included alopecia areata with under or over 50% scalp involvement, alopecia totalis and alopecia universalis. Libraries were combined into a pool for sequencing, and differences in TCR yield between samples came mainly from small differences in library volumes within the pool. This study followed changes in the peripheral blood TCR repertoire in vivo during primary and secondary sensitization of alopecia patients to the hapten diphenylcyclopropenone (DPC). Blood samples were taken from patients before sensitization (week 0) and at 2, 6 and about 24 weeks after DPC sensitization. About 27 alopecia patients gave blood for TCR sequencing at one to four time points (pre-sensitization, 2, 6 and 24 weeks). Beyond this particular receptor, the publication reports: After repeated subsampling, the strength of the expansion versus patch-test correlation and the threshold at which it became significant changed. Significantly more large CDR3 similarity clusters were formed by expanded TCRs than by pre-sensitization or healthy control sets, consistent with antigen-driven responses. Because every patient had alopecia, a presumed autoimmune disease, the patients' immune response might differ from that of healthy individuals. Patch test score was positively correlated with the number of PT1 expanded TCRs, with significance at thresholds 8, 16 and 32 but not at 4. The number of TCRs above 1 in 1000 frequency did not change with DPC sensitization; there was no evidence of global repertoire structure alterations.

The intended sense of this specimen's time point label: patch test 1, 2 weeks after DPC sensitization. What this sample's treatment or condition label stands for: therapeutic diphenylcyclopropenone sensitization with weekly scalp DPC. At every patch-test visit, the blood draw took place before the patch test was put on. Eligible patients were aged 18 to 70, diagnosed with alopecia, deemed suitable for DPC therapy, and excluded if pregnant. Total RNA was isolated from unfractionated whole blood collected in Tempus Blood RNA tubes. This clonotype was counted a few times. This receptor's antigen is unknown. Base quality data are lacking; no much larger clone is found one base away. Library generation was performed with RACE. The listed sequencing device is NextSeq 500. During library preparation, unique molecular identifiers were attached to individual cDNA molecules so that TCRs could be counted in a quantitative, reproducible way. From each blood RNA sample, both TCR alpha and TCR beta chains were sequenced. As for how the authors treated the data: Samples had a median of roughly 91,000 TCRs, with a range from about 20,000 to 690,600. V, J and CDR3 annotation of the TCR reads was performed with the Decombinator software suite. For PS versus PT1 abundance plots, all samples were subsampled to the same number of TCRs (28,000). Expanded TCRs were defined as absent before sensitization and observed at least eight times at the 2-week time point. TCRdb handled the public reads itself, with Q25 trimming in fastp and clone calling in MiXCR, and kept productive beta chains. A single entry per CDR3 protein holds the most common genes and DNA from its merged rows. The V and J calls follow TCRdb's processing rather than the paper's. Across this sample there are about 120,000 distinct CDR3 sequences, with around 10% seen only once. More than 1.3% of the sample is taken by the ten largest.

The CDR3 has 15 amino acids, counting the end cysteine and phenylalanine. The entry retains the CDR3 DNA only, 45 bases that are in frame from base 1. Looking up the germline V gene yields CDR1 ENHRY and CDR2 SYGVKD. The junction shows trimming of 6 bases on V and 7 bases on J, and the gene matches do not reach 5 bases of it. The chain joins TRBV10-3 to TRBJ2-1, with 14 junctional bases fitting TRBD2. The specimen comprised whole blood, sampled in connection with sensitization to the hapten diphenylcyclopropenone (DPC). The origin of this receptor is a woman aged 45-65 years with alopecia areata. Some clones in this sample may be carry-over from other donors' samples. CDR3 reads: CAIRGTSGRLNEQFF. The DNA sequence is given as TGTGCCATCAGGGGGACTAGCGGGAGATTGAATGAGCAGTTCTTC.